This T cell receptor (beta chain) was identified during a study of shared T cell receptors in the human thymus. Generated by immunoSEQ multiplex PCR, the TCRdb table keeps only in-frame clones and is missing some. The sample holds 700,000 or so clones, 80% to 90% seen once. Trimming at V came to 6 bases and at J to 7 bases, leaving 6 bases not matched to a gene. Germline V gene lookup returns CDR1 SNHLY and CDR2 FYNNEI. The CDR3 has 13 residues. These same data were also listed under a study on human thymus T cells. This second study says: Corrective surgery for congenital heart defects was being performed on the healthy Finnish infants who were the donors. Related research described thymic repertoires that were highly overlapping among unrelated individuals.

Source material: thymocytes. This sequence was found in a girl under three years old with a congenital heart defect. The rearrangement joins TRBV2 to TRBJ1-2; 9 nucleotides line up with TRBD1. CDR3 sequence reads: CASRGGQGIGYTF. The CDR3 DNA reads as TGTGCCAGCAGGGGGGGACAGGGTATTGGCTACACCTTC.